The rows below give T cell receptor beta chains drawn from one sample of a study of cytomegalovirus exposure and HLA in healthy donors. The repertoire was sequenced with immunoSEQ multiplex PCR; TCRdb's copy has only in-frame clones and lacks some. The sample carries roughly 250,000 clones, roughly 80% recorded once. What was sequenced was PBMCs. Every receptor here comes from a girl aged 2-15 years in good health and CMV-seronegative. The CDR3 runs from the conserved cysteine through the conserved F or W. The order of the fields is CDR3 length, clone size, V gene, D gene, J gene, CDR3 DNA, CDR3 protein. A D gene is named only where the DNA matches it firmly. Only some rows state a clone size, as once, few, many or a class for expanded clones.

len: 16; abundance: NA; v_gene: TRBV27; d_gene: TRBD1; j_gene: TRBJ2-1; CDR3nt: TGTGCCAGCAGTTTTGGAAGTGGACAGGGTAGAAATGAGCAGTTCTTC; CDR3aa: CASSFGSGQGRNEQFF
len: 11; abundance: once; v_gene: TRBV6-5; d_gene: NA; j_gene: TRBJ2-7; CDR3nt: TGTGCCAGCAGCCAGGGATCCGAGCAGTACTTC; CDR3aa: CASSQGSEQYF
len: 15; abundance: few; v_gene: TRBV5-4; d_gene: NA; j_gene: TRBJ1-6; CDR3nt: TGTGCCAGCAGCTTGGTCATGAGCGGGAATTCACCCCTCCACTTT; CDR3aa: CASSLVMSGNSPLHF
len: 15; abundance: NA; v_gene: TRBV9; d_gene: TRBD2; j_gene: TRBJ2-7; CDR3nt: TGTGCCAGCAGCTCAGCTCCCGGACTAGCGTTCGAGCAGTACTTC; CDR3aa: CASSSAPGLAFEQYF
len: 11; abundance: NA; v_gene: TRBV29-1; d_gene: NA; j_gene: TRBJ1-1; CDR3nt: TGCAGCGTTGACAGGAACACTGAAGCTTTCTTT; CDR3aa: CSVDRNTEAFF
len: 14; abundance: NA; v_gene: TRBV6-1; d_gene: TRBD2; j_gene: TRBJ2-2; CDR3nt: TGTGCCAGCAGGCCTAGCGGGGGGGTCGGGGAGCTGTTTTTT; CDR3aa: CASRPSGGVGELFF
len: 14; abundance: NA; v_gene: TRBV10-3; d_gene: NA; j_gene: TRBJ2-1; CDR3nt: TGTGCCATCAGCTCACCATTAGGAGTAGGTGAGCAGTTCTTC; CDR3aa: CAISSPLGVGEQFF
len: 16; abundance: NA; v_gene: TRBV11-2; d_gene: TRBD2; j_gene: TRBJ2-7; CDR3nt: TGTGCCAGCAGCTGGCCGGGACTACGGAGCTCCTACGAGCAGTACTTC; CDR3aa: CASSWPGLRSSYEQYF
len: 13; abundance: NA; v_gene: TRBV29-1; d_gene: TRBD1; j_gene: TRBJ2-1; CDR3nt: TGCAGCGCTAAACAGGGGTCCTACAATGAGCAGTTCTTC; CDR3aa: CSAKQGSYNEQFF
len: 18; abundance: NA; v_gene: TRBV5-1; d_gene: TRBD2; j_gene: TRBJ2-1; CDR3nt: TGCGCCAGCAGCGGAGGGGTTATAGCGGGAGTAGCCTACAATGAGCAGTTCTTC; CDR3aa: CASSGGVIAGVAYNEQFF
len: 15; abundance: NA; v_gene: TRBV2; d_gene: NA; j_gene: TRBJ2-3; CDR3nt: TGTGCCAGCAGTGCCGGGTTGTACCCCTCAGATACGCAGTATTTT; CDR3aa: CASSAGLYPSDTQYF
len: 17; abundance: NA; v_gene: TRBV4-1; d_gene: TRBD2; j_gene: TRBJ2-2; CDR3nt: TGCGCCAGCAGCCACCCTAGCGGGGGGGCCTTTGGCGGGGAGCTGTTTTTT; CDR3aa: CASSHPSGGAFGGELFF
len: 15; abundance: NA; v_gene: TRBV27; d_gene: TRBD2; j_gene: TRBJ2-1; CDR3nt: TGTGCCAGCAGCTTCACGGGAGGGTCCTACAATGAGCAGTTCTTC; CDR3aa: CASSFTGGSYNEQFF
len: 14; abundance: NA; v_gene: TRBV28; d_gene: NA; j_gene: TRBJ2-7; CDR3nt: TGTGCCAGCAGTCCTTTGACAGGCCACAACGAGCAGTACTTC; CDR3aa: CASSPLTGHNEQYF
len: 15; abundance: few; v_gene: TRBV12-2; d_gene: NA; j_gene: TRBJ1-5; CDR3nt: TGTGCAAGTCGCCCCCCTGACAGGAGGTATCAGCCCCAGCATTTT; CDR3aa: CASRPPDRRYQPQHF
len: 16; abundance: NA; v_gene: TRBV4-2; d_gene: TRBD2; j_gene: TRBJ2-1; CDR3nt: TGTGCCAGCAGCCTTTTCGCGGGGGTGGTCTACAATGAGCAGTTCTTC; CDR3aa: CASSLFAGVVYNEQFF
len: 14; abundance: NA; v_gene: TRBV18; d_gene: NA; j_gene: TRBJ2-7; CDR3nt: TGTGCCAGCTCACCTAGAGGGAGACTCTACGAGCAGTACTTC; CDR3aa: CASSPRGRLYEQYF
len: 15; abundance: NA; v_gene: TRBV5-1; d_gene: NA; j_gene: TRBJ1-4; CDR3nt: TGCGCCAGCAGCTTTCAACAGGGAAAGGATGAAAAACTGTTTTTT; CDR3aa: CASSFQQGKDEKLFF
len: 15; abundance: once; v_gene: TRBV9; d_gene: NA; j_gene: TRBJ2-7; CDR3nt: TGTGCCAGCAGCGTAGAGCTAGGCAAGGGGTACGAGCAGTACTTC; CDR3aa: CASSVELGKGYEQYF
len: 17; abundance: NA; v_gene: TRBV5-5; d_gene: NA; j_gene: TRBJ1-5; CDR3nt: TGTGCCAGCAGCCAAATCTTCCCGGGACACTGGGATCAGCCCCAGCATTTT; CDR3aa: CASSQIFPGHWDQPQHF
len: 15; abundance: NA; v_gene: TRBV7-6; d_gene: TRBD1; j_gene: TRBJ1-3; CDR3nt: TGTGCCAGCAGCGCACAGGGGGCTAACGGAAACACCATATATTTT; CDR3aa: CASSAQGANGNTIYF
len: 14; abundance: NA; v_gene: TRBV9; d_gene: NA; j_gene: TRBJ1-1; CDR3nt: TGTGCCAGCAGCGTAGTAACAGGGCGCACTGAAGCTTTCTTT; CDR3aa: CASSVVTGRTEAFF
len: 11; abundance: NA; v_gene: TRBV20-1; d_gene: NA; j_gene: TRBJ2-1; CDR3nt: TGCAGTGCTAGTCCGTTCTATGAGCAGTTCTTC; CDR3aa: CSASPFYEQFF
len: 12; abundance: NA; v_gene: TRBV30; d_gene: NA; j_gene: TRBJ1-1; CDR3nt: TGTGCCTGGAGCAGGGAAGTCCCTGAAGCTTTCTTT; CDR3aa: CAWSREVPEAFF
len: 12; abundance: NA; v_gene: TRBV5-4; d_gene: NA; j_gene: TRBJ1-1; CDR3nt: TGTGCCAGCAGCTTTCATCAGGGAGAAGCTTTCTTT; CDR3aa: CASSFHQGEAFF
len: 16; abundance: NA; v_gene: TRBV29-1; d_gene: TRBD1; j_gene: TRBJ2-7; CDR3nt: TGCAGCGCTTCCGGGACAGGTAACCGAAATATCTACGAGCAGTACTTC; CDR3aa: CSASGTGNRNIYEQYF
len: 12; abundance: NA; v_gene: TRBV5-1; d_gene: NA; j_gene: TRBJ2-3; CDR3nt: TGCGCCAGCAGTTTTAACACAGATACGCAGTATTTT; CDR3aa: CASSFNTDTQYF
len: 17; abundance: NA; v_gene: TRBV18; d_gene: NA; j_gene: TRBJ2-6; CDR3nt: TGTGCCAGCTCATCCGAGGCCAGGGCGCATGGGGCCAACGTCCTGACTTTC; CDR3aa: CASSSEARAHGANVLTF
len: 13; abundance: NA; v_gene: TRBV10-3; d_gene: NA; j_gene: TRBJ2-5; CDR3nt: TGTGCCATGGCCCGGGGTATCCAAGAGACCCAGTACTTC; CDR3aa: CAMARGIQETQYF
len: 18; abundance: NA; v_gene: TRBV18; d_gene: NA; j_gene: TRBJ2-2; CDR3nt: TGTGCCAGCTCACCACGGGTAACCGGGACACTTACCACCGGGGAGCTGTTTTTT; CDR3aa: CASSPRVTGTLTTGELFF
len: 15; abundance: NA; v_gene: TRBV7-2; d_gene: TRBD2; j_gene: TRBJ2-3; CDR3nt: TGTGCCAGCAGCTGGGGACTAGCGGGACCAGATACGCAGTATTTT; CDR3aa: CASSWGLAGPDTQYF
len: 13; abundance: NA; v_gene: TRBV19; d_gene: TRBD1; j_gene: TRBJ2-5; CDR3nt: TGTGCCAGTAGTCCAGGGACAGGGGGTGAGCAGTACTTC; CDR3aa: CASSPGTGGEQYF
len: 13; abundance: once; v_gene: TRBV7-9; d_gene: TRBD1; j_gene: TRBJ1-4; CDR3nt: TGTGCCAGCACCAACAGGGGTGGTGAAAAACTGTTTTTT; CDR3aa: CASTNRGGEKLFF
len: 14; abundance: NA; v_gene: TRBV5-1; d_gene: NA; j_gene: TRBJ2-7; CDR3nt: TGCGCCAGCAGCCTAGACAGGACCTCCTACGAGCAGTACTTC; CDR3aa: CASSLDRTSYEQYF
len: 13; abundance: NA; v_gene: TRBV6-5; d_gene: NA; j_gene: TRBJ2-7; CDR3nt: TGTGCCAGCAGTTACTCGGCTTACTACGAGCAGTACTTC; CDR3aa: CASSYSAYYEQYF
len: 15; abundance: NA; v_gene: TRBV7-9; d_gene: TRBD2; j_gene: TRBJ2-1; CDR3nt: TGTTCCAGCAGCTTAAGTGCGGGGGGGCCTAATGAGCAGTTCTTC; CDR3aa: CSSSLSAGGPNEQFF